Described below is a single T cell receptor (beta chain) sequence and its context. Profiling relied on immunoSEQ multiplex PCR, and the TCRdb table lists in-frame clones only, not all of them. The sample lists more than 300,000 clones; 86% were seen once. This specimen belongs to a study of Ad26.COV2.S vaccination and SARS-CoV-2 variants. Treatment given: 15 to 20 received Ad26.COV2.S at low or high dose, single or two shots; about 5 received placebo; per-sample allocation not given. Sampling took place 63 days after the first vaccine or placebo injection. The shot given was an Ad26 vector that makes Wuhan-strain SARS-CoV-2 spike. Between the trimmed V and J ends, which lost 5 bases and 5 bases, there was a span of 16 bases. Germline values: CDR1 SGHTA, CDR2 FQGNSA. The CDR3 sequence is 14 residues long.

Sequenced here: peripheral blood, sampled in a trial of Ad26.COV2.S vaccine versus placebo. The clonotype comes from a person between 18 and 59 years old who received the Ad26.COV2.S COVID-19 vaccine or a placebo. The genes are TRBV7-2 and TRBJ2-7; maybe TRBD1 (8 bases). The CDR3 nucleotides are TGTGCCAGCAGCGCCAACAGGGGGGGGCACGAGCAGTACTTC. It specifies CASSANRGGHEQYF.